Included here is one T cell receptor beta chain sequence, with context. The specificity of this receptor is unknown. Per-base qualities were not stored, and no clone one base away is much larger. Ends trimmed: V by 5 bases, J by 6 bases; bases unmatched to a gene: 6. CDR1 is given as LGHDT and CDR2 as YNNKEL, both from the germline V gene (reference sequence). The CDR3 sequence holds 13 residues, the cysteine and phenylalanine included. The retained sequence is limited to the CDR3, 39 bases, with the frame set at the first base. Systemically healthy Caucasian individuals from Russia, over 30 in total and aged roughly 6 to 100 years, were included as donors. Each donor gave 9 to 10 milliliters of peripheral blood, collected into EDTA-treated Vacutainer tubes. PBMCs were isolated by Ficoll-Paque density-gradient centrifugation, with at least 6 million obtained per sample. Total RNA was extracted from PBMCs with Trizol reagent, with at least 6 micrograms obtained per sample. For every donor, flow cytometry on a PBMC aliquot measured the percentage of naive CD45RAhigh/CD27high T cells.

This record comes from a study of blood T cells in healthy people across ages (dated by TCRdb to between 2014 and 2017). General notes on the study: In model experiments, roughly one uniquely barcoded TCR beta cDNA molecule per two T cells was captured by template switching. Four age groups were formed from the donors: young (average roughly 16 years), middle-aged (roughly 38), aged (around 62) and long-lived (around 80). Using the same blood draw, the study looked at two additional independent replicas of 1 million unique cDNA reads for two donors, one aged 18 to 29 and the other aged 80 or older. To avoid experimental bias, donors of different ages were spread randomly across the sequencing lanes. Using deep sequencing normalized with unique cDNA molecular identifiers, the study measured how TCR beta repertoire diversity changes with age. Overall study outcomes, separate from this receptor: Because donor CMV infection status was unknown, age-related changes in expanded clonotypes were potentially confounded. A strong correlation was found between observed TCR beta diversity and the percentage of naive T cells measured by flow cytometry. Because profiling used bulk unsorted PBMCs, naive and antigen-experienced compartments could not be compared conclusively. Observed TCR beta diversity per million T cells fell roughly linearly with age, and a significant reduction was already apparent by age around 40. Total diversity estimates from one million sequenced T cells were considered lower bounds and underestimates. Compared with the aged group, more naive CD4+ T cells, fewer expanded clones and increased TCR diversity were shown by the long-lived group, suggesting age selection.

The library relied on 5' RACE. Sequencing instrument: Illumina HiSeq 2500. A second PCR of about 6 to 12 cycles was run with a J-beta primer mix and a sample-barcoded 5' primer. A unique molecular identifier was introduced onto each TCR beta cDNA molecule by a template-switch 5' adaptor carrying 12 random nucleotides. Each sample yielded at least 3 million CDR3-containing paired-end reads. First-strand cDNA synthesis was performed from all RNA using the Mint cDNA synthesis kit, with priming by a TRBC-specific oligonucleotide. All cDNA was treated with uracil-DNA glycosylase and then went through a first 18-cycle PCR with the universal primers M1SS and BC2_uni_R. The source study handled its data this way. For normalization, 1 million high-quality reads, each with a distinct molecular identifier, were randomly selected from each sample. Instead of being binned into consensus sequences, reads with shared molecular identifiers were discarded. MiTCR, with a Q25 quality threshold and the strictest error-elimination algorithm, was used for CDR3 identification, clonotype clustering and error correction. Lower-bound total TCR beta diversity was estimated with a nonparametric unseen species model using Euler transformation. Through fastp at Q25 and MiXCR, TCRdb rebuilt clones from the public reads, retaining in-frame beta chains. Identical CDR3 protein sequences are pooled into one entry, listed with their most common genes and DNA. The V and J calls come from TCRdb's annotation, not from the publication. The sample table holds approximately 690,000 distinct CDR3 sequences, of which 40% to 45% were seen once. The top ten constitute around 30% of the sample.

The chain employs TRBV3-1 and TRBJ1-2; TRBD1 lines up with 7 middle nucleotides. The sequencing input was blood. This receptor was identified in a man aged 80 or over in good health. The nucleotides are TGTGCCAGCAGCGCCCGACAGGGTCATGGCTACACCTTC. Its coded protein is CASSARQGHGYTF.